Shown below are 24 T cell receptor beta chains from a single sample sequenced in a study of blood T cell repertoires in COVID-19. Assay used: immunoSEQ multiplex PCR; TCRdb lists only in-frame clones, some missing. Of about 59,000 clones detected, approximately 78% appear once; the ten largest clones hold around 12%. Sequencing used peripheral blood. The receptors shown here come from a man older than 75 with acute or convalescent COVID-19.

The chain links TRBV3-1 (or the pseudogene TRBV3-2) to TRBJ1-6; 7 bases agree with TRBD1. The CDR3 is made up of 15 amino acids. V was clipped by 6 bases and J by 8 bases; unmatched bases: 10. Per the germline V gene, CDR1 is LGHDT and CDR2 is YNNKEL (reference sequence). CDR3: CASRRGTEPYSPLHF. The CDR3 DNA follows: TGTGCCAGCAGACGGGGGACAGAACCATATTCACCCCTCCACTTT.

V and J are TRBV30 and TRBJ2-7; D might be TRBD1 (5 bases). The CDR3 has 15 amino acids. In germline, CDR1 is GTSNPN, CDR2 SVGIG (reference sequence). V lost 3 bases and J 3 bases, leaving 18 bases between the germline ends. CDR3 nucleotides: TGTGCCTGGAGGACAGACAGAAAACCGGGCTACGAGCAGTACTTC. Protein sequence: CAWRTDRKPGYEQYF.

This chain connects TRBV3-1 (or the pseudogene TRBV3-2) to TRBJ1-5; 10 bases align to TRBD1. CDR1 LGHDT and CDR2 YNNKEL come from the germline V gene (reference sequence). This CDR3 is 15 amino acids long. The V gene end was trimmed by 4 bases and the J gene end by 4 bases; junction bases not matched to a gene: 4. CDR3 nucleotides: TGTGCCAGCAGCCGCGGGACAGGGGATAATCAGCCCCAGCATTTT. Its protein is CASSRGTGDNQPQHF.

The chain links TRBV5-6 to TRBJ2-7; 11 nucleotides agree with TRBD1. The V gene end was trimmed by 5 bases and the J gene end by 5 bases; junction bases not matched to a gene: 9. CDR1 is SGHDT, CDR2 YYEEEE, per germline. CDR3 size: 15 residues. The CDR3 nucleotides read TGTGCCAGCAGTAGGACAGGGGGCCCAAAGGACGAGCAGTACTTC. This sequence encodes CASSRTGGPKDEQYF.

The V gene is TRBV6-6, the J gene TRBJ1-2; possible D gene TRBD1, 6 bases. This CDR3 contains 14 residues. In germline, CDR1 is MNHNY, CDR2 SVGAGI (reference sequence). Trimming removed 6 bases at V and 3 bases at J, with 14 bases between. The CDR3 DNA reads as TGTGCCAGCAGCCCAAGAGGGGGTGACTATGGCTACACCTTC. The encoded protein is CASSPRGGDYGYTF.

V and J are TRBV7-4 and TRBJ2-7; TRBD1 is a possible D gene (5 bases). Germline V gene lookup returns CDR1 SGHVT and CDR2 SQSDAQ. This CDR3 contains 14 residues. V lost 2 bases to trimming and J lost 2 bases, with 10 bases between them. CDR3 sequence: CASSLTDSTYEQYF. In nucleotides, the CDR3 is TGTGCCAGCAGCTTAACTGACAGTACCTACGAGCAGTACTTC.

The chain uses TRBV13 and TRBJ2-1; 13 nucleotides align to TRBD2. CDR1 and CDR2 from the germline V gene are PRHDT and FYEKMQ (reference sequence). The CDR3 contains 16 residues. The junction had 10 bases not matched to a gene; V was cut back by 4 bases and J by 10 bases. The CDR3 region is CASSSGTSGNPREQFF. The DNA of the CDR3 is TGTGCCAGCAGCTCCGGGACTAGCGGGAACCCCCGGGAGCAGTTCTTC.

The V gene is TRBV6-6, the J gene TRBJ2-7; 10 nucleotides match TRBD1. The CDR3 contains 16 residues. The J segment lost 3 bases and the V segment lost 0 bases, leaving 5 bases of the junction unmatched. Germline V gene lookup returns CDR1 MNHNY and CDR2 SVGAGI (reference sequence). The CDR3 DNA is TGTGCCAGCAGTTACTCCCGACAGGGGGCAAACTACGAGCAGTACTTC. It codes for CASSYSRQGANYEQYF.

The CDR3 bases are TGTGCCAGCAGCTTAAGCGTGACCTACGAGCAGTACTTC. This translates into CASSLSVTYEQYF. J is TRBJ2-7 and V is TRBV11-3; D call uncertain. The length of the CDR3 is 13 residues. Trimming removed 2 bases from V and 2 bases from J, with 7 bases in between. Germline V gene data show CDR1 as SGHNT and CDR2 as YENEEA.

This sequence joins TRBV5-8 and TRBJ2-7; the D gene is possibly TRBD1 (6 bases). CDR1 and CDR2 (germline): SGHTS, YDEGEE. There are 13 residues in the CDR3. The germline V and J ends were trimmed by 3 bases and 9 bases, with 16 bases remaining between them. The CDR3 bases are TGTGCCAGCAGCTCGGCAGGGACAAGAAGGCAGTACTTC. Its protein is CASSSAGTRRQYF. Combining the CDR3 with reference TRBV5-8 and TRBJ2-7 gives the whole variable domain EAGVTQSPTHLIKTRGQQATLRCSPISGHTSVYWYQQALGLGLQFLLWYDEGEERNRGNFPPRFSGRQFPNYSSELNVNALELEDSALYLCASSSAGTRRQYFGPGTRLTVT.

V gene TRBV6-5 combines with J gene TRBJ1-2; 7 positions agree with TRBD1. Per germline, CDR1 MNHEY and CDR2 SVGAGI. Trimming removed 8 bases from V and 1 base from J; junction bases left unmatched: 10. CDR3 length: 15 residues. This chain's CDR3 is CASAQDRRDNYGYTF. The CDR3 DNA sequence: TGTGCCAGCGCCCAGGACAGGCGGGATAACTATGGCTACACCTTC.

The J gene is TRBJ1-1, the V gene TRBV7-8; 9 bases fit TRBD1. Germline V lookup: CDR1 SGHVS, CDR2 FQNEAQ. The CDR3 has 15 amino acids. Trimming cost V 1 base and J 5 bases; bases outside gene matches: 5. CDR3 protein: CASSLEPGQGTEAFF. The DNA for the CDR3 is TGTGCCAGCAGCTTAGAACCGGGACAGGGAACTGAAGCTTTCTTT.

This clone was found many times. V and J are TRBV19 and TRBJ2-7, with 9 bases lining up with TRBD1. Germline-derived CDR1 and CDR2 are LNHDA and SQIVND (reference sequence). J gave up 4 bases and V 9 bases, and 7 bases lay outside the gene matches. The CDR3 length is 13 residues. Here the CDR3 DNA reads TGTGCCAGCGGGGACAGGGTAGGTTACGAGCAGTACTTC. Its protein is CASGDRVGYEQYF.

This clone appeared a few times. The CDR3 DNA is TGTGCCAGCAGCTTCCCGGGGGGTAGGTACGAGCAGTACTTC. Amino acid sequence: CASSFPGGRYEQYF. The chain combines TRBV11-2 with TRBJ2-7; 7 nucleotides line up with TRBD2. This CDR3 spans 14 amino acids. Unmatched junction bases numbered 6, after V lost 3 bases and J lost 4 bases. Germline V gene lookup returns CDR1 SGHAT and CDR2 FQNNGV.

This chain connects TRBV19 to TRBJ1-5, with 7 bases identical to TRBD1. Per germline, CDR1 LNHDA and CDR2 SQIVND (reference sequence). V dropped 5 bases and J dropped 6; count of bases not matched to a gene: 7. The CDR3 extends over 14 amino acids. CDR3 nucleotide sequence: TGTGCCAGTAGTTCCGGTACAGGGGCTCAGCCCCAGCATTTT. This encodes CASSSGTGAQPQHF.

The J gene is TRBJ1-1, the V gene TRBV2; 8 bases are a match to TRBD1. The germline V gene has CDR1 SNHLY and CDR2 FYNNEI. CDR3 length: 14 amino acids. J lost 2 bases, V lost 10 bases, and 9 bases had no gene match. CDR3 sequence: CANQKTGVNTEAFF. The CDR3, as DNA: TGTGCCAACCAGAAGACAGGGGTCAACACTGAAGCTTTCTTT.

This chain's CDR3 is CASSLYVGPREPQHF. The CDR3 coding sequence is TGTGCCAGCAGCTTGTACGTGGGGCCCAGGGAGCCCCAGCATTTT. The rearrangement uses TRBV5-5 and TRBJ1-5; TRBD1 is a possible D gene (5 bases). The length of the CDR3 is 15 residues. From germline, CDR1 is SGHKS and CDR2 YYEKEE (reference sequence). V was clipped by 1 base and J by 8 bases, with 16 bases between them. Combining the CDR3 with reference TRBV5-5 and TRBJ1-5 gives the whole variable domain DAGVTQSPTHLIKTRGQQVTLRCSPISGHKSVSWYQQVLGQGPQFIFQYYEKEERGRGNFPDRFSARQFPNYSSELNVNALLLGDSALYLCASSLYVGPREPQHFGDGTRLSIL.

The genes are TRBV10-3 and TRBJ2-3; 13 bases agree with TRBD2. Germline V CDR1 and CDR2: ENHRY, SYGVKD. Germline trimming cut 4 bases from V and 2 bases from J; bases unmatched to any gene: 3. This CDR3 spans 16 amino acids. The CDR3 sequence is CAISGGTSGTTDTQYF. CDR3 DNA: TGTGCCATCAGTGGAGGGACTAGCGGGACCACAGATACGCAGTATTTT.

The chain carries TRBV30 and TRBJ2-7, with TRBD1 matching 11 bases. The CDR3 spans 13 residues. The V gene's germline CDR1 is GTSNPN and CDR2 SVGIG (reference sequence). J gave up 7 bases and V 2 bases, and 4 bases lay outside the gene matches. The CDR3 protein is CAWSPGQGDEQYF. The DNA for the CDR3 is TGTGCCTGGAGTCCGGGACAGGGGGATGAGCAGTACTTC.

The V gene is TRBV5-1, the J gene TRBJ2-3; maybe TRBD1 (5 bases). The V end lost 4 bases, the J end lost 3 bases, and 15 bases lay between the germline ends. There are 15 residues in the CDR3. Germline V lookup: CDR1 SGHRS, CDR2 YFSETQ. As DNA, the CDR3 is TGCGCCAGCAGCCCTGACAGTTTTCGAACAGATACGCAGTATTTT. Residues: CASSPDSFRTDTQYF.

The rearrangement joins TRBV7-3 to TRBJ2-5; TRBD2 matches 8 bases. The CDR3 sequence is 14 residues long. CDR1 and CDR2 from the germline V gene are SGHTA and FQGTGA. The V and J ends lost 3 bases and 4 bases, in that order; junction bases with no gene match: 4. CDR3: CASSFSGRGETQYF. The CDR3 region has the DNA TGTGCCAGCAGCTTCAGCGGGAGAGGAGAGACCCAGTACTTC.

The chain joins TRBV2 to TRBJ2-2; D is unresolved. The germline V and J ends were trimmed by 1 base and 4 bases, with 10 bases remaining between them. Per germline, CDR1 SNHLY and CDR2 FYNNEI. The CDR3 is 15 amino acids. This chain's CDR3 is CASSEESSSTGELFF. CDR3 DNA sequence: TGTGCCAGCAGTGAAGAGTCCTCGAGCACCGGGGAGCTGTTTTTT.

V gene TRBV5-4 combines with J gene TRBJ2-7, with TRBD1 identical over 10 bases. Germline values: CDR1 SGHNT, CDR2 YYREEE (reference sequence). V lost 1 base to trimming and J lost 4 bases; unmatched junction nucleotides: 5. The CDR3 has 15 residues. CDR3 nucleotides: TGTGCCAGCAGCTTGCGACAGGGGGCATTATACGAGCAGTACTTC. It yields the protein CASSLRQGALYEQYF.

This chain links TRBV5-1 with TRBJ1-2; 7 positions match TRBD1. Germline-derived CDR1 and CDR2 are SGHRS and YFSETQ. This CDR3 has 15 residues. The V gene end was trimmed by 0 bases and the J gene end by 0 bases; junction bases not matched to a gene: 2. The CDR3, as DNA: TGCGCCAGCAGCTTGGGACAGGGAACTAACTATGGCTACACCTTC. The encoded protein is CASSLGQGTNYGYTF.